In this sample, the clone carrying this T cell receptor beta chain turned up a few times. Its antigen is as yet unknown. Oncomine TCR Beta short-read sequencing was applied to DNA from cultured CD4+ T cells. TCRdb reanalysed the PCR reads using MiXCR and keeps one entry per CDR3 protein. The sample comprises tens of thousands of distinct CDR3 sequences, approximately 29% of which are singletons, and about an eighth rests with the top ten. The CDR3 is made up of 12 amino acids. The V gene's germline CDR1 is DFQATT and CDR2 SNEGSKA (reference sequence). Deletions cut 0 bases from V and 8 bases from J, with 10 bases between. The time point is: late sampling 161 to 241 days after vaccination in three convalescent patients. The sample's treatment: approximately nine-day PBMC culture with coronavirus spike peptide pools or control peptides (ViraFEST assay). These data belong to a study of vaccination and CD4 T cells after COVID-19.

The source of this sequence is a human donor who had recovered from COVID-19. The rearrangement joins TRBV20-1 to TRBJ1-1; the D is unclear. The sample here was CD4+ T cells from blood, cultured in vitro, taken about 7 months after SARS-CoV-2 vaccination. The CDR3 sequence: CSARDGRGEAFF. Here the CDR3 DNA reads TGCAGTGCTAGAGATGGCCGGGGAGAAGCTTTCTTT.